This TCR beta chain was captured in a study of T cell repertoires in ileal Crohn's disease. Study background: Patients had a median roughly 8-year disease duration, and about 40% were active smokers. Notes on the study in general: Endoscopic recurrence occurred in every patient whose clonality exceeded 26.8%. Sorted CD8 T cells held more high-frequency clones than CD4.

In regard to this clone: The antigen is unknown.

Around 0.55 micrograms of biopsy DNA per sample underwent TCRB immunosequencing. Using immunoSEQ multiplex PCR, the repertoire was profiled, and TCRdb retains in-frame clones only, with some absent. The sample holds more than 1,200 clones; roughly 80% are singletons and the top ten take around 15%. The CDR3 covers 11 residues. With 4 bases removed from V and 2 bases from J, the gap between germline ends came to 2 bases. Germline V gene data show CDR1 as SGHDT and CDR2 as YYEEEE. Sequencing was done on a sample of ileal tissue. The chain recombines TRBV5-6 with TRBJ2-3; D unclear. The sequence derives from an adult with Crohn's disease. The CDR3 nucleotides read TGTGCCAGCAGCCTCACAGATACGCAGTATTTT. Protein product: CASSLTDTQYF.